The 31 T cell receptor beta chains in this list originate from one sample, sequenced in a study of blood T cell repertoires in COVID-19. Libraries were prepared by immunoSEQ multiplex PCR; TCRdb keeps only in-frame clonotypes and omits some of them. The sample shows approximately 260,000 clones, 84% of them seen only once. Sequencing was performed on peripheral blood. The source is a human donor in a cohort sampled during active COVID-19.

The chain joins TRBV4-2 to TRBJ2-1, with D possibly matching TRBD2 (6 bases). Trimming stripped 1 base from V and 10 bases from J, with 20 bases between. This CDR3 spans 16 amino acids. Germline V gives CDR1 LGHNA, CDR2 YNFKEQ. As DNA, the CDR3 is TGTGCCAGCAGCCAAGCCGGGACTGAAGTAAATATGGAGCAGTTCTTC. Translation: CASSQAGTEVNMEQFF.

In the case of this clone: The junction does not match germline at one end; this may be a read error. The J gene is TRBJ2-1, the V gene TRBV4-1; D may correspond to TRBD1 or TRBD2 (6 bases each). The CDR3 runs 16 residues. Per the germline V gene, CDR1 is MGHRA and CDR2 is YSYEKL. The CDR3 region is CASSQGGRRSYNGQFF. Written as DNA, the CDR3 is TGCGCCAGCAGTCAAGGGGGGCGTCGGTCCTACAATGGGCAGTTCTTC.

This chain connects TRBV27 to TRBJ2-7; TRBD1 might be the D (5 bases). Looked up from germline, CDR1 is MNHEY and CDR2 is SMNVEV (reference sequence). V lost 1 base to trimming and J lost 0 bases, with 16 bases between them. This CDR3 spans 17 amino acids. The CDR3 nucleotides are TGTGCCAGCAGTTTATGGCCCGCAGGGTCCCCCTCCTACGAGCAGTACTTC. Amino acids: CASSLWPAGSPSYEQYF.

CDR3 bases: TGTGCCAACACCCCGAGCGGGAGTATCACCGGGGAGCTGTTTTTT. It codes for CANTPSGSITGELFF. V and J are TRBV2 and TRBJ2-2, with 8 nucleotides matching TRBD2. V trimming: 10 bases; J trimming: 4 bases; junction bases outside the gene matches: 11. The germline CDR1 and CDR2 sequences are SNHLY and FYNNEI. The CDR3 is 15 residues long.

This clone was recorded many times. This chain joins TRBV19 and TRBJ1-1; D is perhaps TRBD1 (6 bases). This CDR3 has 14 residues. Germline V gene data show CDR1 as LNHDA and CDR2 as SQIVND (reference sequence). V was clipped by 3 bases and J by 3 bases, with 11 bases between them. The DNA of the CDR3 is TGTGCCAGTAGTATTTGGGGGCTCGACACTGAAGCTTTCTTT. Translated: CASSIWGLDTEAFF.

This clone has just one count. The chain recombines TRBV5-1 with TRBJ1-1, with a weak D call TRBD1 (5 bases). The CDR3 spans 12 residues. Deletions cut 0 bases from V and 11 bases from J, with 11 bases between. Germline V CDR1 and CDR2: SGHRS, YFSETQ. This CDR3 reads CASSLESGAAFF. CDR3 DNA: TGCGCCAGCAGCTTGGAAAGCGGGGCGGCTTTCTTT.

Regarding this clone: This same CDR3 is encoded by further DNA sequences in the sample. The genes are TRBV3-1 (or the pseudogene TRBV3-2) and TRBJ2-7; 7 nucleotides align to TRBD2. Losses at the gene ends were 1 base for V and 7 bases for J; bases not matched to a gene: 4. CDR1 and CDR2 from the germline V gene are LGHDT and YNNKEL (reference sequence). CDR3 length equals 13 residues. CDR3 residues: CASSQGLAHEQYF. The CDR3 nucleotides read TGTGCCAGCAGCCAAGGACTAGCTCATGAGCAGTACTTC.

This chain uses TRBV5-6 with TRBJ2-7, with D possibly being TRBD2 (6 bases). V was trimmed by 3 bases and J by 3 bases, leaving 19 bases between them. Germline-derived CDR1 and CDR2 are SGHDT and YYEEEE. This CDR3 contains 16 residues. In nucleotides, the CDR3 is TGTGCCAGCAGCTGGGTGGGGGGAGGAGGGCTCTACGAGCAGTACTTC. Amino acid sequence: CASSWVGGGGLYEQYF.

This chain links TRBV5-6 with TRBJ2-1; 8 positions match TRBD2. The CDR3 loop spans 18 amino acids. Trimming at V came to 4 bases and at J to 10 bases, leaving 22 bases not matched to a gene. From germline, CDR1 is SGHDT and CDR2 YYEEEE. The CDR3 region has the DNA TGTGCCAGCAGCCGGCACGTGGGAGCGGGGGTACTTTACGGGGAGCAGTTCTTC. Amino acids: CASSRHVGAGVLYGEQFF.

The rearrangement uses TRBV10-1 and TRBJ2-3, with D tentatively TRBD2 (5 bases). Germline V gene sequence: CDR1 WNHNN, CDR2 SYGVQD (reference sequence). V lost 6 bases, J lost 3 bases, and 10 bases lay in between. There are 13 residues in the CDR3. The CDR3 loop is CASRPAGTDTQYF. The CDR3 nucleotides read TGCGCCAGCAGACCCGCGGGTACAGATACGCAGTATTTT.

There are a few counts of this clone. The CDR3 region is CASSLTGIYNSPLHF. As DNA, the CDR3 is TGCGCCAGCAGCTTGACGGGAATCTATAATTCACCCCTCCACTTT. The chain employs TRBV5-1 and TRBJ1-6; D remains unclear. Trimming shortened V by 1 base and J by 3 bases, and 8 bases separated the two germline ends. Germline V CDR1 and CDR2: SGHRS, YFSETQ. This CDR3 is 15 amino acids long. Full variable domain (remainder filled in from reference TRBV5-1 and TRBJ1-6): KAGVTQTPRYLIKTRGQQVTLSCSPISGHRSVSWYQQTPGQGLQFLFEYFSETQRNKGNFPGRFSGRQFSNSRSEMNVSTLELGDSALYLCASSLTGIYNSPLHFGNGTRLTVT.

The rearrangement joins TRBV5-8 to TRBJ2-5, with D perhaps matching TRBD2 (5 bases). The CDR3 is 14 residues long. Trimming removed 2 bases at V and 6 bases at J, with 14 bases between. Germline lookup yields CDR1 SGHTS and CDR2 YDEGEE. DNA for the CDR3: TGTGCCAGCAGCTTATCGATGGGGAGACAGACCCAGTACTTC. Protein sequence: CASSLSMGRQTQYF.

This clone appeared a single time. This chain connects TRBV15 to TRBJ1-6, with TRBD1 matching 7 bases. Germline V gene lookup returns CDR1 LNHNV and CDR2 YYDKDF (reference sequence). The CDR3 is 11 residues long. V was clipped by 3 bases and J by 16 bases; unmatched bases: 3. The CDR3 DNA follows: TGTGCCACCAGCAGGACAGGGTCTCTCCACTTT. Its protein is CATSRTGSLHF.

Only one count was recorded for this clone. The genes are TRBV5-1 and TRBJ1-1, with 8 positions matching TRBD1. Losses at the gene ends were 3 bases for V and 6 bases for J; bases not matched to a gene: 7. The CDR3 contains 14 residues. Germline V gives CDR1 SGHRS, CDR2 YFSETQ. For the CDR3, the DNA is TGCGCCAGCAGCTCAGCTCAGGGGGCCGCTGAAGCTTTCTTT. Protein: CASSSAQGAAEAFF. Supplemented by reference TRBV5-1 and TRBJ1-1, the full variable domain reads KAGVTQTPRYLIKTRGQQVTLSCSPISGHRSVSWYQQTPGQGLQFLFEYFSETQRNKGNFPGRFSGRQFSNSRSEMNVSTLELGDSALYLCASSSAQGAAEAFFGQGTRLTVV.

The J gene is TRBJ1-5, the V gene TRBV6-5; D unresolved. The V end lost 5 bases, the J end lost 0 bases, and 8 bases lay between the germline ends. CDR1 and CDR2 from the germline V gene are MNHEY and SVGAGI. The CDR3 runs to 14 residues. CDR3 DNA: TGTGCCAGCAGTAAGAGCGATAGCAATCAGCCCCAGCATTTT. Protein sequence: CASSKSDSNQPQHF.

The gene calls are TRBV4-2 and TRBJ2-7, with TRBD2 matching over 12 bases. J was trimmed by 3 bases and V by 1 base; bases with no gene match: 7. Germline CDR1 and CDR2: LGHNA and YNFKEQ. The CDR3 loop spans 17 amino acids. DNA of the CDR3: TGTGCCAGCAGCCAAGTACTAGCGGGAGGAGCAAGCTACGAGCAGTACTTC. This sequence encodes CASSQVLAGGASYEQYF.

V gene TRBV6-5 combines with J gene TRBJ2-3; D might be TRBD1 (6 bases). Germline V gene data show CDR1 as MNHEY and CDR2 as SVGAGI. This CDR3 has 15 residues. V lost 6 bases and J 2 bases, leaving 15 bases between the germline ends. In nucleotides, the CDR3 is TGTGCCAGCAGACAGGGAAGATCTTCCACAGATACGCAGTATTTT. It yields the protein CASRQGRSSTDTQYF.

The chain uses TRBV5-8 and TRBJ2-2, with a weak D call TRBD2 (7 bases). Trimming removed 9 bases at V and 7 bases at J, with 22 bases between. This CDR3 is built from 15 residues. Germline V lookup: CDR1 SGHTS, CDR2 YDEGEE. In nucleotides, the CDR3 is TGTGCCACCCTAGAGGAGGGGGGGCCCGGCGGGGAGCTGTTTTTT. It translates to CATLEEGGPGGELFF.

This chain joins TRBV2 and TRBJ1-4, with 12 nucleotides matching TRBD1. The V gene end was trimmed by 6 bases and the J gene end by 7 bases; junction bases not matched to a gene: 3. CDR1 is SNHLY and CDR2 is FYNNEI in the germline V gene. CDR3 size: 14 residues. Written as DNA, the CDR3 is TGTGCCAGCAGGAGGGGACAGGGGGCTGAAAAACTGTTTTTT. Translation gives CASRRGQGAEKLFF.

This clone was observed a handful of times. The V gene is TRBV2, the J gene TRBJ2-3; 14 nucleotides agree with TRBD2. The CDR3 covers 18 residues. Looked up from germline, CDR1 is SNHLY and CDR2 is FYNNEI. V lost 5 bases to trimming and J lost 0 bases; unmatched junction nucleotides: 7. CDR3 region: CASSYRTSGGTSTDTQYF. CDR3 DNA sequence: TGTGCCAGCAGTTACAGGACTAGCGGGGGGACTAGCACAGATACGCAGTATTTT.

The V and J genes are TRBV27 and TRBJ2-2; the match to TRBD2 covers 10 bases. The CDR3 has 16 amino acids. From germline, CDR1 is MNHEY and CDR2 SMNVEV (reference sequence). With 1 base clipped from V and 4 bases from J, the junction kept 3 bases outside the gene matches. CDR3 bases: TGTGCCAGCAGTTTATGGGGGACTAGCGCCACCGGGGAGCTGTTTTTT. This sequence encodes CASSLWGTSATGELFF.

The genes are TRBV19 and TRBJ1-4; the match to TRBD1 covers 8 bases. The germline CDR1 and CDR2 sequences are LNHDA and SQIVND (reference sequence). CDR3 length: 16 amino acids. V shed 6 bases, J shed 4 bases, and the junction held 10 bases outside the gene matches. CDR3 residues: CASRNSTGGLNEKLFF. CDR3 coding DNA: TGTGCCAGTAGGAACAGTACAGGGGGGCTTAATGAAAAACTGTTTTTT.

CDR3 in amino acids: CASSSPGGVRDEQFF. In DNA form, the CDR3 reads TGCGCCAGCAGCTCCCCCGGCGGGGTGAGGGATGAGCAGTTCTTC. This chain links TRBV5-1 with TRBJ2-1, with a weak D call TRBD2 (6 bases). The V gene lost 3 bases and the J gene lost 8 bases, with 18 bases spanning the gap. This CDR3 spans 15 amino acids. Germline V gene lookup returns CDR1 SGHRS and CDR2 YFSETQ.

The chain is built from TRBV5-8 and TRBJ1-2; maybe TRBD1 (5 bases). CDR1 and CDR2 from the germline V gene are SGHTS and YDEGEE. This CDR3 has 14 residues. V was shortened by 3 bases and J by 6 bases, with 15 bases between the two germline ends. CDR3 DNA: TGTGCCAGCAGCTCCCTTTGGGGGGTTGATGGCTACACCTTC. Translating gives CASSSLWGVDGYTF. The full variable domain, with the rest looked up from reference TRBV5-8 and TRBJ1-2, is EAGVTQSPTHLIKTRGQQATLRCSPISGHTSVYWYQQALGLGLQFLLWYDEGEERNRGNFPPRFSGRQFPNYSSELNVNALELEDSALYLCASSSLWGVDGYTFGSGTRLTVV.

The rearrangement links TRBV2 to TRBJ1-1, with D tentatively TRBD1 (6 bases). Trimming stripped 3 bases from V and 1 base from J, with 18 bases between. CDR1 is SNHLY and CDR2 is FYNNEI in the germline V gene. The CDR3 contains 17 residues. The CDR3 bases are TGTGCCAGCAGTGACAGGGGCACCTTCAACTCGAACACTGAAGCTTTCTTT. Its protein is CASSDRGTFNSNTEAFF.

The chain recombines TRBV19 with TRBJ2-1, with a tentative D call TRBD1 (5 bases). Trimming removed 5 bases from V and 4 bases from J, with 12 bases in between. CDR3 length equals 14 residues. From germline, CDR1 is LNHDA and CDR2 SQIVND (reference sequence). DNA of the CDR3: TGTGCCAGTAGTTCGACAGTACATTACAATGAGCAGTTCTTC. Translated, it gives CASSSTVHYNEQFF.

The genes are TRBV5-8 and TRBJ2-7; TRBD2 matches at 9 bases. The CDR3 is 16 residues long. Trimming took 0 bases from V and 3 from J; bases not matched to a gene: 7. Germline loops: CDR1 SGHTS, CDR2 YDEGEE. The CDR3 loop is CASSLAGSGSLYEQYF. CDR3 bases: TGTGCCAGCAGCTTGGCCGGTAGCGGGAGTCTCTACGAGCAGTACTTC.

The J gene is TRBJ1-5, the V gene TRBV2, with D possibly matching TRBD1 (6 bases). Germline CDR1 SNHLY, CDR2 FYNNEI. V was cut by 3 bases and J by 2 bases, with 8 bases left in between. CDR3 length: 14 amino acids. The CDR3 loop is CASSDRGGNQPQHF. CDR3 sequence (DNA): TGTGCCAGCAGTGACAGGGGTGGCAATCAGCCCCAGCATTTT.

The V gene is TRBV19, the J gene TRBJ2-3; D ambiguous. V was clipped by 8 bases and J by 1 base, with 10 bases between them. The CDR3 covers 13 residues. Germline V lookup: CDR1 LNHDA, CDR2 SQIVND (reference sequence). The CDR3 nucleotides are TGTGCCAGTTATGGCCTTGGCACAGATACGCAGTATTTT. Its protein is CASYGLGTDTQYF.

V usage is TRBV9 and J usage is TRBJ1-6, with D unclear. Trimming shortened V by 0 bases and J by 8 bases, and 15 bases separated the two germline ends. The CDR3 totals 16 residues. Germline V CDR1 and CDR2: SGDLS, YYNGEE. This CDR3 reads CASSVGATGKDSPLHF. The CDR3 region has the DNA TGTGCCAGCAGCGTAGGGGCGACGGGGAAGGATTCACCCCTCCACTTT.

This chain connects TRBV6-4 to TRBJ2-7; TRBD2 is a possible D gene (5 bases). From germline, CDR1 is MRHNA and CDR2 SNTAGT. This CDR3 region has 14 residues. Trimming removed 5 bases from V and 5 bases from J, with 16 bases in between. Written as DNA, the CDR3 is TGTGCCAGCAGTCGGACTCGGCCGCGAAACGAGCAGTACTTC. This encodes CASSRTRPRNEQYF.